The 13 T cell receptor beta chains in this list originate from one sample, sequenced in a study of beta chain features in type 1 diabetes. The isolated RNA, all of it, was reverse transcribed, so expressed TCRB transcripts were what got sequenced. Sequencing was performed with immunoSEQ multiplex PCR; in TCRdb, only in-frame clones are kept and a portion is missing. The sample comprises around 500,000 clones, about 30% of which are singletons, and 0.05% to 0.065% rests with the top ten. Sequenced: naive CD4+ T cells from blood. The receptors come from a man aged 18 to 29 in good health.

The rearrangement joins TRBV6-6 to TRBJ2-3; 7 positions match TRBD2. The CDR3 is 14 residues long. The germline V gene encodes CDR1 MNHNY and CDR2 SVGAGI (reference sequence). The V segment lost 5 bases and the J segment 5 bases; nucleotides outside the gene matches: 7. CDR3 protein: CASSGEGHRDTQYF. In nucleotides, the CDR3 is TGTGCCAGCAGTGGGGAGGGCCACAGAGATACGCAGTATTTT.

This chain links TRBV4-2 with TRBJ1-2, with 7 bases aligning to TRBD1. CDR1 LGHNA and CDR2 YNFKEQ come from the germline V gene. The CDR3 has 17 amino acids. V lost 4 bases and J lost 1; bases outside the gene matches: 12. The DNA for the CDR3 is TGTGCCAGCAGCCGTCGGGACAGCCCGAACAATAACTATGGCTACACCTTC. Translating it yields CASSRRDSPNNNYGYTF.

This clone has a handful of counts. The V call is TRBV29-1, the J call TRBJ2-7, with 7 bases lining up with TRBD1. The CDR3 consists of 13 residues. CDR1 is SQVTM, CDR2 ANQGSEA, per germline. V dropped 6 bases and J dropped 0; count of bases not matched to a gene: 5. DNA for the CDR3: TGCAGCGTCTCGGGACAGACCTCCTACGAGCAGTACTTC. This codes for CSVSGQTSYEQYF.

For this clone: Other DNA sequences from this sample encode an identical CDR3 as well. The chain joins TRBV29-1 to TRBJ2-5; D uncertain. Germline V gene data show CDR1 as SQVTM and CDR2 as ANQGSEA. CDR3 size: 10 residues. The V and J ends lost 4 bases and 5 bases respectively, with 5 bases between them. CDR3 protein: CSVGAETQYF. The CDR3 coding sequence is TGCAGCGTTGGGGCGGAGACCCAGTACTTC.

The chain combines TRBV9 with TRBJ2-1; D tentatively reads TRBD1 or TRBD2 (5 bases each). Between the trimmed V and J ends, which lost 2 bases and 4 bases, there was a span of 10 bases. Germline V gene sequence: CDR1 SGDLS, CDR2 YYNGEE. The CDR3 extends over 14 amino acids. The CDR3 sequence: CASSVGPAYNEQFF. As DNA, the CDR3 is TGTGCCAGCAGCGTGGGACCCGCTTACAATGAGCAGTTCTTC.

This clone was observed a few times. The chain combines TRBV21-1 with TRBJ2-6; no check of the table's D call, TRBD1, against the DNA was made. TRBV21-1 is marked as a pseudogene. The CDR3 covers 16 residues. The CDR3 region is CATSTGRISGANVLTF. CDR3 bases: TGTGCCACCTCGACAGGGAGGATCTCTGGGGCCAACGTCCTGACTTTC.

This clone has more than one count but fewer than ten. At the DNA level, this CDR3 is encoded by other sequences in the same sample as well. This chain connects TRBV7-2 to TRBJ2-5; TRBD2 agrees at 7 bases. Germline CDR1 SGHTA, CDR2 FQGNSA. The CDR3 sequence is 13 residues long. V was clipped by 3 bases and J by 2 bases; unmatched bases: 0. As DNA, the CDR3 is TGTGCCAGCAGCTTTAGCGGGCAAGAGACCCAGTACTTC. It encodes CASSFSGQETQYF.

This clone was seen more than once but under ten times. The chain combines TRBV30 with TRBJ2-1, with 8 bases that match TRBD1. Germline CDR1 and CDR2: GTSNPN and SVGIG (reference sequence). Unmatched junction bases numbered 22, after V lost 8 bases and J lost 7 bases. The CDR3 has 17 amino acids. CDR3 bases: TGTGCCGCCTCAGCGGACAGGGTGGTTGAAGAGTTAAATGAGCAGTTCTTC. It encodes CAASADRVVEELNEQFF.

The gene calls are TRBV6-5 and TRBJ2-1; D may be TRBD2 (6 bases). The germline gives CDR1 MNHEY, CDR2 SVGAGI. Trimming removed 6 bases at V and 4 bases at J, with 16 bases between. This CDR3 comprises 15 residues. The CDR3: CASRSLAHTYNEQFF. CDR3 DNA: TGTGCCAGCAGGTCCCTAGCGCATACGTACAATGAGCAGTTCTTC.

The table lists this clone with a few counts. V and J are TRBV9 and TRBJ2-7; D is possibly TRBD1 or TRBD2 (5 bases each). The V gene's germline CDR1 is SGDLS and CDR2 YYNGEE. Trimming shortened V by 0 bases and J by 6 bases, and 10 bases separated the two germline ends. The CDR3 covers 13 residues. The DNA for the CDR3 is TGTGCCAGCAGCGTAGATAGGGGAGCCGAGCAGTACTTC. It codes for CASSVDRGAEQYF.

This clone turned up a few times. The chain joins TRBV7-2 to TRBJ2-5; 8 bases map to TRBD2. J lost 5 bases, V lost 1 base, and 15 bases had no gene match. Germline values: CDR1 SGHTA, CDR2 FQGNSA. The CDR3 length is 18 residues. As DNA, the CDR3 is TGTGCCAGCAGCTTAGGAGTAAGTAGCGGGATGTTCGGCGAGACCCAGTACTTC. Translated: CASSLGVSSGMFGETQYF.

In nucleotides, the CDR3 is TGCAGCGTGATAGCGGGAGGGGTGGCGCCCTACAATGAGCAGTTCTTC. Encoded protein: CSVIAGGVAPYNEQFF. This sequence joins TRBV29-1 and TRBJ2-1; 11 positions agree with TRBD2. Germline lookup yields CDR1 SQVTM and CDR2 ANQGSEA. The trim removed 6 bases at V and 2 bases at J, leaving 9 bases unmatched. The CDR3 contains 16 residues.

This clone was observed a handful of times. The chain links TRBV7-9 to TRBJ2-5; no definite D call. Germline V gives CDR1 SEHNR, CDR2 FQNEAQ (reference sequence). The V gene lost 2 bases and the J gene lost 4 bases, with 8 bases spanning the gap. This CDR3 has 13 residues. The CDR3 coding sequence is TGTGCCAGCAGCTTAACCAGGCTAGAGACCCAGTACTTC. As protein: CASSLTRLETQYF.